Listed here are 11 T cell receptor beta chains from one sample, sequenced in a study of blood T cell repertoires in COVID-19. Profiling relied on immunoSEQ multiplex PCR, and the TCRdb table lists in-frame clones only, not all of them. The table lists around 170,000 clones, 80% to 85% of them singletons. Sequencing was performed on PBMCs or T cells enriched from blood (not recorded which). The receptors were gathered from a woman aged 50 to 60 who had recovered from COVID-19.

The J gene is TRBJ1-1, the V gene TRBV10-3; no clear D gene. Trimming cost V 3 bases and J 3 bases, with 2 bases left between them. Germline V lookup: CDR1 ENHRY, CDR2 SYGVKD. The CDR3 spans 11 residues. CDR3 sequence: CAISDYTEAFF. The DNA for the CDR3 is TGTGCCATCAGTGACTACACTGAAGCTTTCTTT.

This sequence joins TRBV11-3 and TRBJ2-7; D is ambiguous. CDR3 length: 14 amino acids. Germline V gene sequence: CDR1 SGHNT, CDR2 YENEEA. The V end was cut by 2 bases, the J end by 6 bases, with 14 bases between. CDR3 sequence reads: CASSLRSLVGEQYF. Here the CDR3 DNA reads TGTGCCAGCAGCTTAAGGTCCCTAGTTGGCGAGCAGTACTTC.

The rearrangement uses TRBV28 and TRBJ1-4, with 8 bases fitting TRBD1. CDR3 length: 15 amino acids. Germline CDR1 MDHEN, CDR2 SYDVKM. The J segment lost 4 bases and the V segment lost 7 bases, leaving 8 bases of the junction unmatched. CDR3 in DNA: TGTGCCAGCACCTCCCCCGACAGGGGTAATGAAAAACTGTTTTTT. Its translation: CASTSPDRGNEKLFF.

Here the CDR3 reads CASSSGGGPYEQYF. CDR3 sequence (DNA): TGTGCCAGCAGCTCCGGTGGGGGCCCCTACGAGCAGTACTTC. V gene TRBV5-4 combines with J gene TRBJ2-7; possibly TRBD1 for D (6 bases). CDR1 and CDR2 from the germline V gene are SGHNT and YYREEE (reference sequence). Trimming took off 3 bases at V and 2 bases at J, with 12 bases between the two ends. The CDR3 covers 14 residues.

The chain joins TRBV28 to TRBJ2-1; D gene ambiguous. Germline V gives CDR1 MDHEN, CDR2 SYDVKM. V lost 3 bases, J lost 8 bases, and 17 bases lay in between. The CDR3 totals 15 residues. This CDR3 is CASSFPSRRGHEQFF. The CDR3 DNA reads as TGTGCCAGCAGTTTCCCGTCTAGAAGAGGCCATGAGCAGTTCTTC.

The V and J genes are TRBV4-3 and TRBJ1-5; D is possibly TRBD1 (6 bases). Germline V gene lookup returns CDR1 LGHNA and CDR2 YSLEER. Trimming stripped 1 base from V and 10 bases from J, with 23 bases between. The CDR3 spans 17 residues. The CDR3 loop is CASSQAWTAGAINPQHF. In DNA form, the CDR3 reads TGCGCCAGCAGCCAAGCCTGGACGGCAGGGGCAATCAATCCCCAGCATTTT.

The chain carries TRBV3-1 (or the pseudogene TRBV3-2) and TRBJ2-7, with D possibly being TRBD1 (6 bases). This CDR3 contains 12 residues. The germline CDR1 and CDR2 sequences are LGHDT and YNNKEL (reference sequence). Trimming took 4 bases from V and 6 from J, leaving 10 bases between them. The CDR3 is CASSLQGTEQYF. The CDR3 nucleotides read TGTGCCAGCAGCCTTCAGGGGACCGAGCAGTACTTC.

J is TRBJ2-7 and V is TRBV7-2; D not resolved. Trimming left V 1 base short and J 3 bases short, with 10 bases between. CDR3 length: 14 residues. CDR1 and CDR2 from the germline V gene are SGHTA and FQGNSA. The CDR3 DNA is TGTGCCAGCAGCTTAGAGGCTAGAAACTACGAGCAGTACTTC. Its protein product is CASSLEARNYEQYF.

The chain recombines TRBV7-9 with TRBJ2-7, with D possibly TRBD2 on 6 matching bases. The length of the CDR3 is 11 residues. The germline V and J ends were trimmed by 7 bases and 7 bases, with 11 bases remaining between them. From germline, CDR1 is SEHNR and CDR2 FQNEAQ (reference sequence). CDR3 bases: TGTGCCAGCATCGGGGGTCGGGAGCAGTACTTC. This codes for CASIGGREQYF.

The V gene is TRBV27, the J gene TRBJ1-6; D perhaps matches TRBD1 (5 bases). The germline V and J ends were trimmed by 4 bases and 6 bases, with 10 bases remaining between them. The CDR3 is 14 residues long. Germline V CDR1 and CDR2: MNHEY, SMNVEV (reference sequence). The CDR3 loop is CASSYRSGNSPLHF. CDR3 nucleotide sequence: TGTGCCAGCAGTTACAGGTCCGGTAATTCACCCCTCCACTTT.

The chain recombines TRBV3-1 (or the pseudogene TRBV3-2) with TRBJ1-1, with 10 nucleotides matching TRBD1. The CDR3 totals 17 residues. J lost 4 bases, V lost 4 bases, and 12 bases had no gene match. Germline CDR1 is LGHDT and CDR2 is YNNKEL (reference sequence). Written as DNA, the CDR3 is TGTGCCAGCAGCCTACGACAACCGGGACAGGGGAGCACTGAAGCTTTCTTT. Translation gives CASSLRQPGQGSTEAFF.